Sequencing of this TCR beta chain was carried out in a study of PD-1 blockade in classical Hodgkin lymphoma. Whole-study findings and limits: While CD8+ TCR diversity did not rise significantly by C4D1, CD4+ TCR diversity did. For complete responders, baseline diversity was comparable to that of newly diagnosed patients.

Time point: cycle 4 day 1 (C4D1), after more than 5 weeks of nivolumab. With no exception, relapse followed autologous stem cell transplantation in all patients, and brentuximab vedotin exposure varied. About this clone itself: Its specificity is unknown.

The method was immunoSEQ multiplex PCR; TCRdb's version includes in-frame clones alone and lacks a portion of them. The table records nearly 20,000 clones, approximately 76% of them present only once. Trimming removed 3 bases from V and 1 base from J, with 9 bases in between. This CDR3 is 14 amino acids long. Germline V gene data show CDR1 as LNHDA and CDR2 as SQIVND (reference sequence). This material consisted of peripheral blood mononuclear cells (PBMCs), taken before the fourth cycle of nivolumab. J is TRBJ1-2 and V is TRBV19; a weak D match, TRBD1 (5 bases). The sequence came from a human donor with classical Hodgkin lymphoma. The CDR3 bases are TGTGCCAGTAGTATCGGGGGGATTAACTATGGCTACACCTTC. Its translation is CASSIGGINYGYTF.